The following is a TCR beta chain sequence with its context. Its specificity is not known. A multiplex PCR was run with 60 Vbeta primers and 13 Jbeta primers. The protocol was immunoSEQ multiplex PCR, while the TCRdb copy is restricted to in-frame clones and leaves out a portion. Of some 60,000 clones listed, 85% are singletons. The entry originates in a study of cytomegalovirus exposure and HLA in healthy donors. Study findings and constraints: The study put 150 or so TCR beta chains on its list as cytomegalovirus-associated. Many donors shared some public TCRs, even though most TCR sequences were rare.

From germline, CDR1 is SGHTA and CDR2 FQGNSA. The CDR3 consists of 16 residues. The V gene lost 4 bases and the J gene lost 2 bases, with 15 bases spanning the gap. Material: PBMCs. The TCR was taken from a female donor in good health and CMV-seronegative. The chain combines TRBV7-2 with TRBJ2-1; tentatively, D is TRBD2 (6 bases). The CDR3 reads CASSSPAGNAYNEQFF. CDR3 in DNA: TGTGCCAGCAGCTCCCCGGCGGGAAACGCCTACAATGAGCAGTTCTTC.